This T cell receptor beta chain was recovered during a study of human T cells and chemical hapten exposure. Time point given: patch test 2, 6 weeks after DPC sensitization. Documented treatment: therapeutic diphenylcyclopropenone sensitization with weekly scalp DPC. Venepuncture was done earlier than the placement of each patch test. The length of the CDR3 is 16 residues. V lost 4 bases and J lost 0; bases outside the gene matches: 8. Germline assignment: CDR1 DFQATT and CDR2 SNEGSKA (reference sequence). Individual cDNA molecules each carried unique molecular identifiers attached by the library. TCRdb passed the RACE reads through MiXCR, listing each CDR3 protein once. The sample holds about 140,000 distinct CDR3 sequences; 12% are singletons and the top ten take 1.2% to 1.5%.

This chain connects TRBV20-1 to TRBJ2-1, with TRBD1 matching over 8 bases. The material sequenced was whole blood, taken in connection with sensitization to the hapten diphenylcyclopropenone (DPC). This sequence was found in a woman in her forties or fifties with alopecia areata. Some clones in this sample may be carry-over from other donors' samples. The CDR3 sequence is CSATGGAGRSYNEQFF. CDR3 bases: TGCAGTGCTACAGGGGGCGCGGGGCGCTCCTACAATGAGCAGTTCTTC.